This T cell receptor (beta chain) stems from a study of T cell responses to AZD1222 COVID-19 vaccine. TCRdb's copy holds only in-frame clones and misses some; the assay was immunoSEQ multiplex PCR. The table shows 95,000 to 110,000 clones, with around nine tenths occurring only once. V dropped 2 bases and J dropped 0; count of bases not matched to a gene: 3. CDR1 and CDR2 from the germline V gene are LNHNV and YYDKDF (reference sequence). The CDR3 length is 15 residues. The clonotype was recovered from an adult in good health. The sample here was peripheral blood, taken on day 0 of AZD1222 vaccination. The chain uses TRBV15 and TRBJ2-7; 8 bases agree with TRBD2. CDR3 region: CATSRTSGPSYEQYF. DNA of the CDR3: TGTGCCACCAGCAGAACTAGCGGCCCCTCCTACGAGCAGTACTTC.